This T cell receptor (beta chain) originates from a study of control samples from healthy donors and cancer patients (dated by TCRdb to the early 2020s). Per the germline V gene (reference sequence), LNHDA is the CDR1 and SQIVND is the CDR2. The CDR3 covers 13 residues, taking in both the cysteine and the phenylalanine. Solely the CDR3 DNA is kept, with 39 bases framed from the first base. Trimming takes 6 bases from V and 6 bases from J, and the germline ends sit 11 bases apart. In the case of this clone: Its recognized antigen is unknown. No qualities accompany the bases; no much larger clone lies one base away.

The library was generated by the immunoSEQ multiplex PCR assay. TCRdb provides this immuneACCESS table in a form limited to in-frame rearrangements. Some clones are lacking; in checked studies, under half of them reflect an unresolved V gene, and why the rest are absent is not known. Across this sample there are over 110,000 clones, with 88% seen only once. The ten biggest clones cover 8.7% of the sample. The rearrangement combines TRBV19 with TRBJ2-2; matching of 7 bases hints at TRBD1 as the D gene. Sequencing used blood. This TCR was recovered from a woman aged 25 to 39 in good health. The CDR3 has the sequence CASRGGGAGELFF. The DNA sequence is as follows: TGTGCCAGTAGAGGGGGCGGGGCCGGGGAGCTGTTTTTT.